The sample holds a few counts of the clone carrying this T cell receptor beta chain. Antigen specificity is unknown. This sample is drawn from a study of CD8+ T cells in alopecia areata. Study context: People stayed on tofacitinib for 6 to 18 months, then stopped the drug for 6 months. Whole-study results and caveats: In patients, TCRs were shared less clearly than in mice, and HLA may possibly be involved. Lesional scalp displayed greater clonality than normal scalp, most notably in alopecia totalis/universalis.

After isolation, RNA underwent reverse transcription to generate cDNA as the sequencing template. Data came from immunoSEQ multiplex PCR; TCRdb stores just in-frame clones and leaves some out. This sample has approximately 150,000 clones, with over 45% found just once. The CDR3 contains 12 residues. Trimming left V 2 bases short and J 3 bases short, with 7 bases between. Germline assignment: CDR1 SQVTM and CDR2 ANQGSEA. A FACSAria was used to sort CD4+ and CD8+ T cells. These cells came from PBMCs. The chain carries TRBV29-1 and TRBJ2-5; no definite D call. Specimen: CD4+ T cells sorted from blood. This TCR was sampled from a human donor with alopecia areata. As DNA, the CDR3 is TGCAGCGTTGAATTTTTGAAAGAGACCCAGTACTTC. It translates to CSVEFLKETQYF. Full variable domain (rest looked up from reference TRBV29-1 and TRBJ2-5): SAVISQKPSRDICQRGTSLTIQCQVDSQVTMMFWYRQQPGQSLTLIATANQGSEATYESGFVIDKFPISRPNLTFSTLTVSNMSPEDSSIYLCSVEFLKETQYFGPGTRLLVL.